This T cell receptor beta chain was observed in a study of spatial heterogeneity in lung cancer. TCR cDNA molecules each carried a unique molecular identifier. In TCRdb, the 5' RACE reads were re-called with MiXCR into one record per CDR3 protein. The repertoire holds about 13,000 distinct CDR3 sequences, about 4% seen once, with 45% in the top ten. General study results and limits: The study found ubiquitous expanded tumor TCRs in blood more at resection than follow-up.

Stated time point: sample taken at primary tumor resection. Around 68 TRACERx patients with early, untreated non-small cell lung cancer donated samples. Whole RNA was taken from tumor, nontumor lung or frozen PBMC; it was then sequenced unsorted. This clonotype occurred many times. What it binds is unknown. V lost 5 bases and J 2 bases, leaving 9 bases between the germline ends. Germline CDR1 and CDR2: DFQATT and SNEGSKA (reference sequence). This CDR3 contains 12 residues. The gene calls are TRBV20-1 and TRBJ1-2; D is ambiguous. Sequenced here: PBMCs, sampled at surgery. The TCR originated in a male donor with early-stage non-small cell lung cancer. CDR3 nucleotides: TGCAGTGCTTTTCATTACAACTATGGCTACACCTTC. The encoded protein is CSAFHYNYGYTF.